A selection of T cell receptor beta chains follows, all from one sample in a study of identifying expanded T cells in peripheral blood. Data came from immunoSEQ multiplex PCR; TCRdb stores just in-frame clones and leaves some out. This table has approximately 120,000 clones, 84% appearing once. The specimen sequenced was blood. The source is a person aged 18-69 years in good health. CDR3s include the opening cysteine and the closing phenylalanine or tryptophan. A D gene is named only where the DNA matches it firmly. Not all rows give a size; the values are once, few, many and, for expanded clones, a class.

cdr3_nt: TGCAGCGCCCGCTGGGGACAGTACCACGAGCAGTACTTC
cdr3_aa: CSARWGQYHEQYF
j_call: TRBJ2-7
clone_size: NA
v_call: TRBV29-1
d_call: TRBD1

cdr3_nt: TGTGCCTCGGACAGGGGCTATTGGCAGGATGGCTACACCTTC
cdr3_aa: CASDRGYWQDGYTF
j_call: TRBJ1-2
clone_size: NA
v_call: TRBV30
d_call: TRBD1

cdr3_nt: TGTGCCAGCAGCCCGGGGGACAGGGATTACAACGAGCAGTACTTC
cdr3_aa: CASSPGDRDYNEQYF
j_call: TRBJ2-7
clone_size: NA
v_call: TRBV5-8
d_call: TRBD1

cdr3_nt: TGCAGCGTTGAAGTTCGTGGGACAGGGGGCAGTGGGGAGCAGTTCTTC
cdr3_aa: CSVEVRGTGGSGEQFF
j_call: TRBJ2-1
clone_size: NA
v_call: TRBV29-1
d_call: TRBD1

cdr3_nt: TGTGCCAGCAGCTGGGCAGGGGTCGACGAGCAGTACTTC
cdr3_aa: CASSWAGVDEQYF
j_call: TRBJ2-7
clone_size: NA
v_call: TRBV7-6
d_call: NA

cdr3_nt: TGTGCCAGCAGCTTGGGGTTGGGTCAGGGGGAGAGGTATGGCTACACCTTC
cdr3_aa: CASSLGLGQGERYGYTF
j_call: TRBJ1-2
clone_size: NA
v_call: TRBV5-4
d_call: TRBD1

cdr3_nt: TGTGCCAGCAGCTTAAGCGACAGTGGTCGGTCGATTCAGTACTTC
cdr3_aa: CASSLSDSGRSIQYF
j_call: TRBJ2-5
clone_size: NA
v_call: TRBV13
d_call: NA

cdr3_nt: TGTGCCAGCAGTAGCGACAACTCTGGAAACACCATATATTTT
cdr3_aa: CASSSDNSGNTIYF
j_call: TRBJ1-3
clone_size: few
v_call: TRBV6-1
d_call: NA

cdr3_nt: TGCAGCGTTGAAGGTTGGGCCTCTGGGGCCAACGTCCTGACTTTC
cdr3_aa: CSVEGWASGANVLTF
j_call: TRBJ2-6
clone_size: NA
v_call: TRBV29-1
d_call: NA

cdr3_nt: TGTGCCAGCTCACACGGACAGAACGTTAACACTGAAGCTTTCTTT
cdr3_aa: CASSHGQNVNTEAFF
j_call: TRBJ1-1
clone_size: NA
v_call: TRBV18
d_call: NA

cdr3_nt: TGTGCCTGGAGTGCCCCCCGGACAGGGATATCTGGGGCCAACGTCCTGACTTTC
cdr3_aa: CAWSAPRTGISGANVLTF
j_call: TRBJ2-6
clone_size: NA
v_call: TRBV30
d_call: TRBD1

cdr3_nt: TGTGCCAGCAGCTCAACGTTTGACTACGAGCAGTACTTC
cdr3_aa: CASSSTFDYEQYF
j_call: TRBJ2-7
clone_size: NA
v_call: TRBV7-2
d_call: NA

cdr3_nt: TGCAGCGCTGGCGGCGGAAGCACAGATACGCAGTATTTT
cdr3_aa: CSAGGGSTDTQYF
j_call: TRBJ2-3
clone_size: NA
v_call: TRBV29-1
d_call: NA

cdr3_nt: TGTGCCAGCAGCTTAAGTCGCGTCCGGACCCGGCAAGAGACCCAGTACTTC
cdr3_aa: CASSLSRVRTRQETQYF
j_call: TRBJ2-5
clone_size: NA
v_call: TRBV11-3
d_call: NA

cdr3_nt: TGTGCCAGCAGCCCAGAGACAGGGATGTACACAGATACGCAGTATTTT
cdr3_aa: CASSPETGMYTDTQYF
j_call: TRBJ2-3
clone_size: once
v_call: TRBV7-9
d_call: TRBD1

cdr3_nt: TGTGCCAGCAGCTTTGGGAGGGAGACCCAGTACTTC
cdr3_aa: CASSFGRETQYF
j_call: TRBJ2-5
clone_size: once
v_call: TRBV7-8
d_call: NA

cdr3_nt: TGTGCCAGCAGCTCCCATGGACGTTGGAGTACCGGGGAGCTGTTTTTT
cdr3_aa: CASSSHGRWSTGELFF
j_call: TRBJ2-2
clone_size: once
v_call: TRBV5-4
d_call: NA

cdr3_nt: TGCGCCAGCAGCCTGATGGCTAGCGGGGTTTCCGGGGAGCTGTTTTTT
cdr3_aa: CASSLMASGVSGELFF
j_call: TRBJ2-2
clone_size: NA
v_call: TRBV5-1
d_call: TRBD2

cdr3_nt: TGCGCCAGCAGTGACACCAACAGGGCCATGAACACTGAAGCTTTCTTT
cdr3_aa: CASSDTNRAMNTEAFF
j_call: TRBJ1-1
clone_size: NA
v_call: TRBV10-2
d_call: NA

cdr3_nt: TGTGCCAGCGCTGGAGGAGGATCCTACGAGCAGTACTTC
cdr3_aa: CASAGGGSYEQYF
j_call: TRBJ2-7
clone_size: NA
v_call: TRBV2
d_call: NA

cdr3_nt: TGTGCCAGCAGCTTAGTGGGGGGGAACACTGAAGCTTTCTTT
cdr3_aa: CASSLVGGNTEAFF
j_call: TRBJ1-1
clone_size: NA
v_call: TRBV7-8
d_call: NA

cdr3_nt: TGTGCCAGCAGCTCAGATAGGGGGGCGGTCTTATACGAGCAGTACTTC
cdr3_aa: CASSSDRGAVLYEQYF
j_call: TRBJ2-7
clone_size: NA
v_call: TRBV9
d_call: NA

cdr3_nt: TGTGCCAGCAGCTCGACGACAGGGGGTTACTCTGGAAACACCATATATTTT
cdr3_aa: CASSSTTGGYSGNTIYF
j_call: TRBJ1-3
clone_size: few
v_call: TRBV7-2
d_call: TRBD1